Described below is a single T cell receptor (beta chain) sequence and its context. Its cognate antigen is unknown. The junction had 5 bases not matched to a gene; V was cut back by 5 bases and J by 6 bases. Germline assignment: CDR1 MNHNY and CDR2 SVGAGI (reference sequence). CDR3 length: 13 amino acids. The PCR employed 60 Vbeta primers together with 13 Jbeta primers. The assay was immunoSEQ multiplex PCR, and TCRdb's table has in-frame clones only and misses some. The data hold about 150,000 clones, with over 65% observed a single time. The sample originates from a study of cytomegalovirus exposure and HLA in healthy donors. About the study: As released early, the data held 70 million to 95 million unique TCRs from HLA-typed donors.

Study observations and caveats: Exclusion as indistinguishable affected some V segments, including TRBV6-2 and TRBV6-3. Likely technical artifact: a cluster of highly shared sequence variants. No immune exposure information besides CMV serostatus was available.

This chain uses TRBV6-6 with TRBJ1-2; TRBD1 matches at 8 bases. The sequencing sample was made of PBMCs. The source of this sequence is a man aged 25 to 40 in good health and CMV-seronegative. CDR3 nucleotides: TGTGCCAGCAGTCCCGGGACAGGAAATGGCTACACCTTC. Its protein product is CASSPGTGNGYTF.